Detailed here is one T cell receptor beta chain. Trimming took 0 bases from V and 1 from J, leaving 3 bases between them. The CDR3 is 13 amino acids. In germline, CDR1 is SGDLS, CDR2 YYNGEE. These data come from a study of blood T cell repertoires in COVID-19. The wider study: Whether acute or convalescent, the COVID-19 samples came from the United States, Italy and Spain.

Study processing details: Estimation of nucleated cell counts relied on the amplification of reference gene primers. Using immunoSEQ multiplex PCR, the repertoire was profiled, and TCRdb retains in-frame clones only, with some absent. V and J calls plus clone size are reproduced from that table; the DNA served to infer D and trimming. The data contain around 100,000 clones, roughly 85% of them singletons. This chain joins TRBV9 and TRBJ2-3; D gene unclear. The clonotype comes from a woman in her sixties or seventies with active or convalescent COVID-19. Sequences were obtained from peripheral blood. CDR3 amino acids: CASSVAGTDTQYF. CDR3 coding DNA: TGTGCCAGCAGCGTAGCTGGCACAGATACGCAGTATTTT.